The clone carrying this TCR beta chain was observed many times. This sample is part of a study of early T cells in non-severe SARS-CoV-2 infection. The CDR3 has 14 amino acids. Trimming at V came to 5 bases and at J to 8 bases, leaving 9 bases not matched to a gene. Germline V gives CDR1 LGHDT, CDR2 YNNKEL (reference sequence). TCRdb independently ran MiXCR on the 5' RACE reads; one entry per CDR3 protein. Of 60,000 to 75,000 distinct CDR3 sequences in the sample, 12% were seen once. V gene TRBV3-1 combines with J gene TRBJ1-2; TRBD1 matches at 9 bases. Input material: whole blood. The origin of this receptor is an adult who was a healthcare worker with PCR-confirmed SARS-CoV-2 infection or an uninfected control (not recorded which). In DNA form, the CDR3 reads TGTGCCAGCAGCTTTACAGGGGGCGCGGAGGGCTACACCTTC. Its translation is CASSFTGGAEGYTF.